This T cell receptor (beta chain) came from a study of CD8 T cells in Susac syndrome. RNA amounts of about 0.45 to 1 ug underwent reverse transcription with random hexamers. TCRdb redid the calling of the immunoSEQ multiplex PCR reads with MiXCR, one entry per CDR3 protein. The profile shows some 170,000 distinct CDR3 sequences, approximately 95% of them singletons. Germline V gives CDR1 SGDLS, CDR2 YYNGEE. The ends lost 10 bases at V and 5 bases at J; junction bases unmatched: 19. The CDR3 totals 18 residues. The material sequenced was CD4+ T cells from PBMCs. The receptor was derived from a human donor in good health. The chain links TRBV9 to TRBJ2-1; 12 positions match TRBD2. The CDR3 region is CAYVLAGGPSWYHNEQFF. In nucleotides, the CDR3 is TGTGCCTATGTCCTAGCGGGAGGGCCCTCATGGTACCACAATGAGCAGTTCTTC.